One and the same sample provided the 10 T cell receptor beta chains below, sequenced in a study of technical replicates of blood from a handful of donors. Produced via immunoSEQ multiplex PCR; TCRdb's table is partial and in-frame only. The sample includes approximately 82,000 clones, around nine tenths of them seen just once. Source material: T cells isolated from PBMCs. Source of these receptors: a human donor in good health.

The chain uses TRBV11-2 and TRBJ1-6, with 8 bases that match TRBD1. Germline lookup yields CDR1 SGHAT and CDR2 FQNNGV. V shed 5 bases, J shed 7 bases, and the junction held 7 bases outside the gene matches. The CDR3 has 15 residues. CDR3 residues: CASSRLGTGNSPLHF. CDR3 nucleotides: TGTGCCAGCAGCCGACTAGGGACAGGAAATTCACCCCTCCACTTT.

This clone has a single count. The gene calls are TRBV7-9 and TRBJ1-1; unclear D gene. Trimming took off 1 base at V and 1 base at J, with 10 bases between the two ends. CDR3 length: 15 amino acids. Germline V lookup: CDR1 SEHNR, CDR2 FQNEAQ (reference sequence). DNA of the CDR3: TGTGCCAGCAGCTTAGAGCGGGTCAAGAACACTGAAGCTTTCTTT. This gives the protein CASSLERVKNTEAFF.

This rearrangement joins TRBV9 to TRBJ1-3; no definite D call. Per germline, CDR1 SGDLS and CDR2 YYNGEE. Deletions cut 0 bases from V and 5 bases from J, with 6 bases between. The CDR3 is made up of 13 amino acids. For the CDR3, the DNA is TGTGCCAGCAGCGTAGACACCCGAAACACCATATATTTT. Residues: CASSVDTRNTIYF.

The CDR3 sequence: CAWRTGQQFRYGYTF. CDR3 in DNA: TGTGCCTGGAGAACGGGACAGCAGTTCCGTTATGGCTACACCTTC. The rearrangement uses TRBV30 and TRBJ1-2; the match to TRBD1 covers 7 bases. J gave up 5 bases and V 3 bases, and 12 bases lay outside the gene matches. Germline lookup yields CDR1 GTSNPN and CDR2 SVGIG (reference sequence). There are 15 residues in the CDR3.

V gene TRBV4-1 combines with J gene TRBJ2-3; tentatively, D is TRBD1 (5 bases). The CDR3 covers 15 residues. With 4 bases removed from V and 0 bases from J, the gap between germline ends came to 11 bases. Germline V CDR1 and CDR2: MGHRA, YSYEKL. The CDR3 spells CASSLGHTSTDTQYF. CDR3 in DNA: TGCGCCAGCAGCCTAGGACACACTAGCACAGATACGCAGTATTTT.

V gene TRBV5-6 combines with J gene TRBJ2-7; TRBD2 matches 9 bases. The CDR3 length is 13 residues. The V segment lost 4 bases and the J segment 3 bases; nucleotides outside the gene matches: 2. From germline, CDR1 is SGHDT and CDR2 YYEEEE. The CDR3 spells CASSPTSGYEQYF. In DNA form, the CDR3 reads TGTGCCAGCAGCCCGACTAGCGGCTACGAGCAGTACTTC.

This clone was seen just once. V and J are TRBV29-1 and TRBJ2-1, with TRBD1 matching 11 bases. Looked up from germline, CDR1 is SQVTM and CDR2 is ANQGSEA. CDR3 length equals 15 residues. V shed 1 base and J 8 bases; nucleotides not matched to a gene: 7. In nucleotides, the CDR3 is TGCAGCGTTGAAGTAGGGGGACAGGGGGACTATGAGCAGTTCTTC. As protein: CSVEVGGQGDYEQFF.

CDR3 nucleotide sequence: TGTGCCAGCAAGGCAGGGACAGAAAGGGGAGGCTACACCTTC. It yields the protein CASKAGTERGGYTF. V and J are TRBV6-1 and TRBJ1-2; 7 bases align to TRBD1. This CDR3 is built from 14 residues. Looked up from germline, CDR1 is MNHNS and CDR2 is SASEGT. The V and J ends lost 7 bases and 8 bases, in that order; junction bases with no gene match: 13.

This chain links TRBV11-1 with TRBJ1-1; the match to TRBD1 covers 7 bases. The CDR3 sequence is 16 residues long. Germline V gene lookup returns CDR1 SGHAT and CDR2 FQDESV (reference sequence). V lost 4 bases and J lost 7; bases outside the gene matches: 15. The CDR3, as DNA: TGTGCCAGCAGCTCCCCTCCGACAGGGCGGTTAAATGAAGCTTTCTTT. This sequence encodes CASSSPPTGRLNEAFF.

There are a few counts of this clone. The J gene is TRBJ1-1, the V gene TRBV29-1; D possibly corresponds to TRBD1 (5 bases). CDR1 is SQVTM and CDR2 is ANQGSEA in the germline V gene. This CDR3 is built from 15 residues. Trimming removed 4 bases from V and 0 bases from J, with 15 bases in between. CDR3 DNA sequence: TGCAGCGTTGGGGGGGTTGAGGGTCTGAACACTGAAGCTTTCTTT. Translation gives CSVGGVEGLNTEAFF.